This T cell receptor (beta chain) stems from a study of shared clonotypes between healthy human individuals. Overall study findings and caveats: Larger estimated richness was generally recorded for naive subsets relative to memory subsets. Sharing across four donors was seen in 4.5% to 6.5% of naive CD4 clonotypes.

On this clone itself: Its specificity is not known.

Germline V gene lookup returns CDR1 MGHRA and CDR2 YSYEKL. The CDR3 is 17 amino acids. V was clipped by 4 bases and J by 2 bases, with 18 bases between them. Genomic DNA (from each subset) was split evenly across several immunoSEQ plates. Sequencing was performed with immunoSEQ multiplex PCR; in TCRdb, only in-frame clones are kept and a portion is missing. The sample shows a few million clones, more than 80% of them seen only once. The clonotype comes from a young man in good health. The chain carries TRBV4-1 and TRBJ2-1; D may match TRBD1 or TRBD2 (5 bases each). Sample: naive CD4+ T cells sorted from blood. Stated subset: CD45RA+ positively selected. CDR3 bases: TGCGCCAGCAGCCCAGAAGGTATCGGGGACCCCTACAATGAGCAGTTCTTC. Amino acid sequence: CASSPEGIGDPYNEQFF.